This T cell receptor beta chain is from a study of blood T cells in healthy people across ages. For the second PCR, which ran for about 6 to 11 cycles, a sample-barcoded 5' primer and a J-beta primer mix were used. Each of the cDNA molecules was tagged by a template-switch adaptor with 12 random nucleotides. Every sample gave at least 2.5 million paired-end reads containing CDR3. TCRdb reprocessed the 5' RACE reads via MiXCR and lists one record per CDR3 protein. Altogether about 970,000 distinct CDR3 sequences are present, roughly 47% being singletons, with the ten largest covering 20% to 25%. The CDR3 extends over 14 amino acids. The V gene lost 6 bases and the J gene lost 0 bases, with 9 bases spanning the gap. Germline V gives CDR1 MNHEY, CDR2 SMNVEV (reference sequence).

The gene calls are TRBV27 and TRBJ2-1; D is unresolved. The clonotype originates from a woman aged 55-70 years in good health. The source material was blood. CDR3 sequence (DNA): TGTGCCAGCAGAGCAGGAAGCTCCTACAATGAGCAGTTCTTC. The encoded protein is CASRAGSSYNEQFF.